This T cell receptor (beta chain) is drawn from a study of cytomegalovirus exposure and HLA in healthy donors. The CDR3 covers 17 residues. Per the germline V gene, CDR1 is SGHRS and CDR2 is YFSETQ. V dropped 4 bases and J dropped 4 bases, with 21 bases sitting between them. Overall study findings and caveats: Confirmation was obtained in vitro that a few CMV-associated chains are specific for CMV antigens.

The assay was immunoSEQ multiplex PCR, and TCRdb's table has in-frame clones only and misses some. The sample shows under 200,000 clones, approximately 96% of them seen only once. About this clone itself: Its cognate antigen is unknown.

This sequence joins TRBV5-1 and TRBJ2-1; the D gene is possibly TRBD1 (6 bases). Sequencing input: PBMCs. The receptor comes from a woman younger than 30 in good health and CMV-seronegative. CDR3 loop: CASSAWGQREGYNEQFF. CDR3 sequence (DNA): TGCGCCAGCAGCGCCTGGGGACAACGGGAAGGGTACAATGAGCAGTTCTTC.